The 14 T cell receptor beta chains in this list originate from one sample, sequenced in a study of blood T cells in healthy people across ages. Through a sample-barcoded 5' primer and a J-beta primer mix, a second PCR was run for roughly 6 to 11 cycles. TCRdb re-called the 5' RACE reads with MiXCR, one entry per CDR3 protein. The sample records about 1.6 million distinct CDR3 sequences, around 36% being singletons. The sample consisted of blood. These receptors originate from a woman in her 30s in good health.

In its sample, this clonotype was seen a few times. The gene calls are TRBV4-1 and TRBJ1-2, with TRBD1 as a possible D gene (5 bases). Trimming removed 1 base at V and 10 bases at J, with 19 bases between. This CDR3 comprises 15 residues. The V gene's germline CDR1 is MGHRA and CDR2 YSYEKL. The CDR3 sequence: CASSQVKPGHISYTF. The CDR3 bases are TGCGCCAGCAGCCAAGTTAAGCCAGGGCACATTTCCTACACCTTC.

Only a few counts were recorded for this clonotype. The rearrangement uses TRBV24-1 and TRBJ2-1; TRBD2 matches at 9 bases. The CDR3 consists of 14 residues. J lost 7 bases, V lost 6 bases, and 6 bases had no gene match. Germline V gene lookup returns CDR1 KGHDR and CDR2 SFDVKD. In DNA form, the CDR3 reads TGTGCCACCAGTCCAGCGGGGGGACATAATGAGCAGTTCTTC. Translation: CATSPAGGHNEQFF.

This clonotype was picked up a small number of times. The rearrangement links TRBV9 to TRBJ2-7; 12 bases agree with TRBD2. Germline CDR1 reads SGDLS; CDR2 reads YYNGEE. V was pared by 0 bases and J by 5 bases, with 9 bases of the junction left unmatched. The CDR3 covers 17 residues. Here the CDR3 reads CASSVDGGLAGFDEQYF. CDR3 coding DNA: TGTGCCAGCAGCGTAGATGGTGGACTAGCGGGGTTCGACGAGCAGTACTTC.

This sequence joins TRBV28 and TRBJ1-4; D is possibly TRBD1 (6 bases). There are 14 residues in the CDR3. With 3 bases removed from V and 11 bases from J, the gap between germline ends came to 16 bases. Per germline, CDR1 MDHEN and CDR2 SYDVKM. The CDR3 DNA reads as TGTGCCAGCAGTTTTGGCAGGGGTTTAGTGAAACTGTTTTTT. Its protein is CASSFGRGLVKLFF.

The V gene is TRBV6-1, the J gene TRBJ1-1, with a possible D match to TRBD1 (5 bases). Germline-derived CDR1 and CDR2 are MNHNS and SASEGT. Trimming removed 5 bases from V and 5 bases from J, with 18 bases in between. This CDR3 region has 15 residues. CDR3 loop: CASSPQARGTTEAFF. As DNA, the CDR3 is TGTGCCAGCAGTCCCCAAGCGCGGGGGACGACTGAAGCTTTCTTT.

Only a few counts were recorded for this clonotype. The V gene is TRBV12-3 or TRBV12-4, the J gene TRBJ2-7; no reliable D call. V lost 1 base, J lost 4 bases, and 8 bases lay in between. The length of the CDR3 is 13 residues. DNA of the CDR3: TGTGCCAGCAGTTTAGGTATCGTTTACGAGCAGTACTTC. Its protein product is CASSLGIVYEQYF.

The chain employs TRBV5-1 and TRBJ2-5; unclear D gene. Germline assignment: CDR1 SGHRS and CDR2 YFSETQ. Between the trimmed V and J ends, which lost 0 bases and 5 bases, there was a span of 11 bases. This CDR3 region has 14 residues. Written as DNA, the CDR3 is TGCGCCAGCAGCTTGGGAGCCCCGTTGGAGACCCAGTACTTC. Protein sequence: CASSLGAPLETQYF.

The chain combines TRBV27 with TRBJ2-4; 9 nucleotides agree with TRBD1. The J call is uncertain, as TRBJ2-7 better fits the DNA end. CDR1 is MNHEY, CDR2 SMNVEV, per germline (reference sequence). The CDR3 runs 16 residues. Here the CDR3 DNA reads TGTGCCAGCAGCCCCTTCCCCGGGACAGGGACCTACGAGCAGTACTTC. This sequence encodes CASSPFPGTGTYEQYF.

The chain carries TRBV5-1 and TRBJ1-2, with D uncertain. Germline V gene data show CDR1 as SGHRS and CDR2 as YFSETQ. Trimming removed 3 bases from V and 8 bases from J, with 14 bases in between. The CDR3 contains 13 residues. For the CDR3, the DNA is TGCGCCAGCAGCTCGCCGGAAGGTAACGGCTACACCTTC. Translated: CASSSPEGNGYTF.

This clonotype was counted between two and nine times. This chain uses TRBV27 with TRBJ2-5; TRBD2 might be the D (6 bases). The J call is in doubt because the DNA end fits TRBJ2-7 better. The CDR3 spans 16 residues. Germline-derived CDR1 and CDR2 are MNHEY and SMNVEV (reference sequence). CDR3 DNA: TGTGCCAGCAGTTTACTGTCTCCCGGGGGAGCCGACGAGCAGTACTTC. This gives the protein CASSLLSPGGADEQYF.

Many counts were recorded for this clonotype. The chain links TRBV12-3 or TRBV12-4 to TRBJ1-5, with D possibly matching TRBD1 (5 bases). V was clipped by 1 base and J by 2 bases, with 6 bases between them. This CDR3 has 14 amino acids. The CDR3 loop reads CASSLGGRNQPQHF. DNA for the CDR3: TGTGCCAGCAGTTTAGGGGGACGCAATCAGCCCCAGCATTTT.

This clonotype was recorded a few times. In DNA form, the CDR3 reads TGTGCCAGCAGTTTAGCTGTAGATAGCACAGATACGCAGTATTTT. Protein sequence: CASSLAVDSTDTQYF. This sequence joins TRBV12-3 or TRBV12-4 and TRBJ2-3; D is unresolved. Trimming shortened V by 0 bases and J by 0 bases, and 7 bases separated the two germline ends. The CDR3 totals 15 residues.

This clonotype appeared a few times. This chain uses TRBV28 with TRBJ2-5, with TRBD2 identical over 9 bases. With V trimmed by 5 bases and J by 5 bases, 15 bases remained unmatched. CDR3 size: 17 residues. Germline V CDR1 and CDR2: MDHEN, SYDVKM. The CDR3 DNA sequence: TGTGCCAGCAGTCATGGCCCCTACCTAGCGGGACAGGAGACCCAGTACTTC. Its protein is CASSHGPYLAGQETQYF. Variable domain in full (rest from reference TRBV28 and TRBJ2-5): DVKVTQSSRYLVKRTGEKVFLECVQDMDHENMFWYRQDPGLGLRLIYFSYDVKMKEKGDIPEGYSVSREKKERFSLILESASTNQTSMYLCASSHGPYLAGQETQYFGPGTRLLVL.

This rearrangement joins TRBV6-5 to TRBJ2-3; a possible D gene is TRBD2 (5 bases). V was clipped by 7 bases and J by 1 base, with 15 bases between them. Germline V gene data show CDR1 as MNHEY and CDR2 as SVGAGI. This CDR3 contains 15 residues. The CDR3: CASKERGGRTDTQYF. Written as DNA, the CDR3 is TGTGCCAGCAAGGAAAGAGGCGGGCGCACAGATACGCAGTATTTT.